The clone carrying this TCR beta chain was seen just once. These data belong to a study of blood T cell repertoires in COVID-19. The CDR3 loop spans 13 amino acids. From germline, CDR1 is SNHLY and CDR2 FYNNEI. The V end lost 6 bases, the J end lost 8 bases, and 13 bases lay between the germline ends. TCRdb keeps only in-frame clones here, not all; method: immunoSEQ multiplex PCR. Of under 300,000 clones detected, about nine tenths appear once; the ten largest clones hold approximately 2.4%. The source of this sequence is a woman aged 40-49 years with acute COVID-19. This sequence joins TRBV2 and TRBJ1-4; D unresolved. The specimen was PBMCs or T cells enriched from blood (not recorded which). The CDR3 sequence is CASRGPGGEKLFF. The DNA for the CDR3 is TGTGCCAGCAGGGGTCCCGGCGGGGAAAAACTGTTTTTT.